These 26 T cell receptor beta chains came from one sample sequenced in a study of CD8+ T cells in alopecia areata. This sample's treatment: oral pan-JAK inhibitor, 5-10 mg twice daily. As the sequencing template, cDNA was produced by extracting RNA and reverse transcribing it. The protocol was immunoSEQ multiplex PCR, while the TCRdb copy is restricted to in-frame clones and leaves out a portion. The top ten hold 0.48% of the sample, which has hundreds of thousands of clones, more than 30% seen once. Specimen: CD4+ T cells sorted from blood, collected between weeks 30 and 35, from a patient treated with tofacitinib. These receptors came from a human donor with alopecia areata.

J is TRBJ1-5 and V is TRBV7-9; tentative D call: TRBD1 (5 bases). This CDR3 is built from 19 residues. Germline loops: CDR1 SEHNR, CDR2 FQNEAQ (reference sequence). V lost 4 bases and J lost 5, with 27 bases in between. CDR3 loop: CASSSNGAPIDPRDQPQHF. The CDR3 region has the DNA TGTGCCAGCAGCTCTAATGGGGCCCCGATAGATCCGCGGGATCAGCCCCAGCATTTT.

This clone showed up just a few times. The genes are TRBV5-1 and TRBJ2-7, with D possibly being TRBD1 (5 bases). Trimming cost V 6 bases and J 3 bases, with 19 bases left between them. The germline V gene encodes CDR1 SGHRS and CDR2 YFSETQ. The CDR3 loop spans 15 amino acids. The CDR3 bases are TGCGCCAGCACTATAGGGGCAGGGTACTACTACGAGCAGTACTTC. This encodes CASTIGAGYYYEQYF.

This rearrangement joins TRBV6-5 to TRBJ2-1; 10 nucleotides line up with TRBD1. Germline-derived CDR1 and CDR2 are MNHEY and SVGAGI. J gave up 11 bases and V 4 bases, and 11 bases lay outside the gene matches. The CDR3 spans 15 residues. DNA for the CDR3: TGTGCCAGCAGTTCGCCGGGACAGGGGATAGTGAAGCAGTTCTTC. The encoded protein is CASSSPGQGIVKQFF.

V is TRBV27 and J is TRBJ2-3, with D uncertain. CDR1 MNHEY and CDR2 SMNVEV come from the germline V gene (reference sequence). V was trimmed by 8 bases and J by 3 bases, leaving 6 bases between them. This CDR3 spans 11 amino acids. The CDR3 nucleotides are TGTGCCAGCGGCCAAACAGATACGCAGTATTTT. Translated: CASGQTDTQYF.

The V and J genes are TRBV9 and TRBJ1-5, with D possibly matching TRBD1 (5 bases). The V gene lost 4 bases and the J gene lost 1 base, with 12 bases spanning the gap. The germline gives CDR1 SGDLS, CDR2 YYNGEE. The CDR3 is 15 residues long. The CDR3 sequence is CASSPEGTSNQPQHF. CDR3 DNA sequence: TGTGCCAGCAGCCCCGAGGGGACGAGCAATCAGCCCCAGCATTTT.

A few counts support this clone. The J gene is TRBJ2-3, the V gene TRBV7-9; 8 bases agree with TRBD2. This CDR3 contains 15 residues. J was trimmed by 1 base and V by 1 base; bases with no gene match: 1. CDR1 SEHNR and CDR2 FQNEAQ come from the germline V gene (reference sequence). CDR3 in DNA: TGTGCCAGCAGCTTAGGAGCGGGAGGCACAGATACGCAGTATTTT. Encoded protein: CASSLGAGGTDTQYF.

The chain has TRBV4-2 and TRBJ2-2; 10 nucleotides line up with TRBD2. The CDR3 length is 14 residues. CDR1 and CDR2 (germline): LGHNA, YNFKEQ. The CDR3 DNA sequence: TGTGCAGCGGGAGGGCCGGAATACACCGGGGAGCTGTTTTTT. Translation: CAAGGPEYTGELFF.

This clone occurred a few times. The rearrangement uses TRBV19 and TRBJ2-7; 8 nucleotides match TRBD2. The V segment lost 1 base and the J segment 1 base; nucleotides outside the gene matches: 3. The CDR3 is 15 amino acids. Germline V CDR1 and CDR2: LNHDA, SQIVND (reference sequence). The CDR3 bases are TGTGCCAGTAGTATAGCCAGCGGGAGATCCTACGAGCAGTACTTC. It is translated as CASSIASGRSYEQYF.

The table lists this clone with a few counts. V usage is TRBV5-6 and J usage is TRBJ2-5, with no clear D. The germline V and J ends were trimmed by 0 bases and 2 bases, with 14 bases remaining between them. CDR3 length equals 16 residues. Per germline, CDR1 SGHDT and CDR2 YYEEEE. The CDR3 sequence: CASSLAKGSGQETQYF. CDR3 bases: TGTGCCAGCAGCTTGGCGAAAGGCAGTGGGCAAGAGACCCAGTACTTC.

The CDR3: CASGEGDTQYF. In nucleotides, the CDR3 is TGTGCCTCGGGGGAAGGAGATACGCAGTATTTT. The chain uses TRBV7-9 and TRBJ2-3; weak D call: TRBD2 (6 bases). V lost 11 bases, J lost 5 bases, and 11 bases lay in between. CDR3 size: 11 residues. In germline, CDR1 is SEHNR, CDR2 FQNEAQ (reference sequence).

The CDR3 coding sequence is TGTGCCAGCAGTGAATCCGGCCAGCGGATCCCCTACGAGCAGTACTTC. It codes for CASSESGQRIPYEQYF. The V gene is TRBV25-1, the J gene TRBJ2-7; tentatively, D is TRBD2 (5 bases). The V and J ends lost 1 base and 2 bases respectively, with 15 bases between them. CDR3 length equals 16 residues. Germline lookup yields CDR1 MGHDK and CDR2 SYGVNS.

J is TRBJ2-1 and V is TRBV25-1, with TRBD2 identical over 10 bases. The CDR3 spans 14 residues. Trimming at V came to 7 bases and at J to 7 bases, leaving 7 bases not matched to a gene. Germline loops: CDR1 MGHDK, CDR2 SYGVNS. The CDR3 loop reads CASMPSGRGNEQFF. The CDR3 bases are TGTGCCAGCATGCCCAGCGGGAGGGGTAATGAGCAGTTCTTC.

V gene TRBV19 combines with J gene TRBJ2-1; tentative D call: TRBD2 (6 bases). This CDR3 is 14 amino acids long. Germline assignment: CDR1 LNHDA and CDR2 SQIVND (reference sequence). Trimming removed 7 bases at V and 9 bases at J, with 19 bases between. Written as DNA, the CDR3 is TGTGCCAGTATGCGGACTATGGGAGTGGGTGAGCAGTTCTTC. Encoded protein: CASMRTMGVGEQFF.

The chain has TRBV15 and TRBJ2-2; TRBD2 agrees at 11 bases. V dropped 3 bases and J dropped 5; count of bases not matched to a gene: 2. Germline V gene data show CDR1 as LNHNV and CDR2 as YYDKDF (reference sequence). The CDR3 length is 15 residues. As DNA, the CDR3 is TGTGCCACCAGCAGTAGCGGGGGGGCAACCGGGGAGCTGTTTTTT. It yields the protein CATSSSGGATGELFF.

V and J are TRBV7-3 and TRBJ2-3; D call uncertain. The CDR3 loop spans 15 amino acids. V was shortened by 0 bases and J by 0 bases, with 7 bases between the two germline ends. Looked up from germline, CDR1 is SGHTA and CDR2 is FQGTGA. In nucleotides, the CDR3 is TGTGCCAGCAGCTTAACGCAGGCTAGCACAGATACGCAGTATTTT. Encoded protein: CASSLTQASTDTQYF.

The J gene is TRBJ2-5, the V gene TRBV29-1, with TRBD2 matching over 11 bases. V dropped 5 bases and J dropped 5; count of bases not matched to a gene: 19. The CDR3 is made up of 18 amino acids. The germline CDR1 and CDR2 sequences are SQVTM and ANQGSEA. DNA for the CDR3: TGCAGCGTTCGGTCCTTATCCCTTAGCGGGAGGGCCGGGGAGACCCAGTACTTC. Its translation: CSVRSLSLSGRAGETQYF.

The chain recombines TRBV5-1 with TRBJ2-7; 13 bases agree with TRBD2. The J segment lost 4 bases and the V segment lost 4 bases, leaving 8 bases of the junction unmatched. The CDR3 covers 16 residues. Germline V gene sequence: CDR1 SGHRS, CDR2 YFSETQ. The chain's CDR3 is CASSPQTSGGQYEQYF. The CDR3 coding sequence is TGCGCCAGCAGCCCCCAGACTAGCGGGGGGCAGTACGAGCAGTACTTC.

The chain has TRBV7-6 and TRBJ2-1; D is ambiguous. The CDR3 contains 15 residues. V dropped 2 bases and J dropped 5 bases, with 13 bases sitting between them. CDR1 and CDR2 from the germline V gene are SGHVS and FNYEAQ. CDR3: CASSLSPPRDNEQFF. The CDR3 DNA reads TGTGCCAGCAGCTTATCCCCTCCGCGAGACAATGAGCAGTTCTTC. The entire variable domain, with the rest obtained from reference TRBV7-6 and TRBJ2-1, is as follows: GAGVSQSPRYKVTKRGQDVALRCDPISGHVSLYWYRQALGQGPEFLTYFNYEAQQDKSGLPNDRFSAERPEGSISTLTIQRTEQRDSAMYRCASSLSPPRDNEQFFGPGTRLTVL.

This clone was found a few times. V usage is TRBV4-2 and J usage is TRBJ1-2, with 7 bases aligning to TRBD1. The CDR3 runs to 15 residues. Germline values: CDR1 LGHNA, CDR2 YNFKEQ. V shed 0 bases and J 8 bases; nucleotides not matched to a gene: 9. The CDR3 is CASSQEFGTAWGYTF. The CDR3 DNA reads TGTGCCAGCAGCCAAGAATTCGGGACAGCCTGGGGCTACACCTTC.

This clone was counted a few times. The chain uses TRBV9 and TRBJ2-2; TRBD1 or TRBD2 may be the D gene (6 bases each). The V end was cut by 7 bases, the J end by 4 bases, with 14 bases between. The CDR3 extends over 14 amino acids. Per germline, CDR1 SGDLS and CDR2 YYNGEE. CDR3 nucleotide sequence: TGTGCCAGCCGAGAGGGGGGCGGCACCGGGGAGCTGTTTTTT. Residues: CASREGGGTGELFF.

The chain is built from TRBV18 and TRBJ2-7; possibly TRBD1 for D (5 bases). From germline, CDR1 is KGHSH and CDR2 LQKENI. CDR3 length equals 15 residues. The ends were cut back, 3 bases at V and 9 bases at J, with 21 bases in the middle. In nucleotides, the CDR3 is TGTGCCAGCTCACCCAGGCAAGAAAGGGGCAACACGCAGTACTTC. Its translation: CASSPRQERGNTQYF.

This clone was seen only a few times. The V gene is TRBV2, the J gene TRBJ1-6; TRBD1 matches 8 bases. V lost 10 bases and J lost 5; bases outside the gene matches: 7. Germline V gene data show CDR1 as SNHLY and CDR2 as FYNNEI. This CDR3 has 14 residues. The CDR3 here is CATTTQGDNSPLHF. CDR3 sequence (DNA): TGTGCCACCACAACACAGGGGGATAATTCACCCCTCCACTTT.

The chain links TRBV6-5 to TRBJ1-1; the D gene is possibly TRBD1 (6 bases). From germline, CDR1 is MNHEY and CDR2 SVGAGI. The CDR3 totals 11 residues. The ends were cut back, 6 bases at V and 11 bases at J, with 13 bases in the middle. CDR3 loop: CASSHGGGAFF. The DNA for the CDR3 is TGTGCCAGCAGCCACGGGGGGGGCGCTTTCTTT.

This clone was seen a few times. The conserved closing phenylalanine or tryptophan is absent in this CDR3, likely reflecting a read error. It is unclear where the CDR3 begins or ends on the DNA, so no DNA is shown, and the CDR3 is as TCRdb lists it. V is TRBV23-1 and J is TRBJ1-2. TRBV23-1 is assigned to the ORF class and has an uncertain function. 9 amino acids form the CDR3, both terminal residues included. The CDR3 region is CASSHSLPL.

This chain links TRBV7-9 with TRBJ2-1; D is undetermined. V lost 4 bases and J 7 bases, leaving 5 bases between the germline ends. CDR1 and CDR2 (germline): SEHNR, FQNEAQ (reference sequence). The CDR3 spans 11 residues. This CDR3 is CASSYDNEQFF. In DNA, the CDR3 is TGTGCCAGCAGCTACGATAATGAGCAGTTCTTC.

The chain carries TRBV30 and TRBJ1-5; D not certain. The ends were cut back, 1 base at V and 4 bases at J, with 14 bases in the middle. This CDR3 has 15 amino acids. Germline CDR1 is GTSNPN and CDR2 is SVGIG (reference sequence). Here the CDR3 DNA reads TGTGCCTGGAGTGCAGCCTCGTTAGGAAATCAGCCCCAGCATTTT. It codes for CAWSAASLGNQPQHF.